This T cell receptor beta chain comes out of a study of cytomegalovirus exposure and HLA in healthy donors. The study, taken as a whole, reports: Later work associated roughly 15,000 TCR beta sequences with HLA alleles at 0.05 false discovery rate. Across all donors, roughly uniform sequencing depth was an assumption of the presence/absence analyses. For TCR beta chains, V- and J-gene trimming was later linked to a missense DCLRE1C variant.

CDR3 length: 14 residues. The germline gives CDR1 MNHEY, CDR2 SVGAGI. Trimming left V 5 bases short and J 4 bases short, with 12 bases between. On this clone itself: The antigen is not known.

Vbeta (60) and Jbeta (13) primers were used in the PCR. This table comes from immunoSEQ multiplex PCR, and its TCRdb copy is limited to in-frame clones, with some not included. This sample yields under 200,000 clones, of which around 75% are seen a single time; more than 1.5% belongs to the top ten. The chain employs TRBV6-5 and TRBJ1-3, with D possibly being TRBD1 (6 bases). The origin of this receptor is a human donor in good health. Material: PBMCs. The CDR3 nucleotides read TGTGCCAGCAGTACAGGGAGAGGCGGAAACACCATATATTTT. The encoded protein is CASSTGRGGNTIYF.